The present T cell receptor beta chain was sequenced within a study of T cell responses to AZD1222 COVID-19 vaccine. Findings and limits, study-wide: Among the donors, most were white British and more were female, and clonal diversity was possibly underestimated. At baseline, seropositivity was found in only a handful of AZD1222 recipients. Two doses of AZD1222 preceded a rise in Spike-specific TCR breadth and depth.

The repertoire was sequenced with immunoSEQ multiplex PCR; TCRdb's copy has only in-frame clones and lacks some. The sample contains 110,000 to 150,000 clones, around 92% of which appear only once. In the case of this clone: The antigen remains undetermined.

The sequencing used peripheral blood, collected 28 days after the second AZD1222 dose. The receptor's source is an adult who received the AZD1222 COVID-19 vaccine.

This chain's CDR3 is CASSSSGSYNEQFF. The CDR3 DNA follows: TGTGCCAGCTCGTCTAGCGGATCTTACAATGAGCAGTTCTTC. V is TRBV18 and J is TRBJ2-1; 7 nucleotides agree with TRBD2. J lost 4 bases, V lost 6 bases, and 6 bases had no gene match. Germline V gene lookup returns CDR1 KGHSH and CDR2 LQKENI. CDR3 length equals 14 residues.